Below are 26 T cell receptor beta chains sequenced from a single sample in a study of identical twins. TCRdb recomputed calls from the 5' RACE reads with MiXCR, one row per CDR3 protein. The data contain about 700,000 distinct CDR3 sequences, 8.5% to 9.5% of them singletons. These data are also associated with another study on yellow fever vaccine responses in identical twins.

Source material: PBMCs. These receptors were collected from a woman younger than 30 in good health.

The chain carries TRBV21-1 and TRBJ2-3. TRBV21-1 is annotated as a pseudogene. The CDR3 covers 15 residues. DNA for the CDR3: TGTGCCAGCAGCAATTTATGGGGAAGCACAGATACGCAGTATTTT. Amino acid sequence: CASSNLWGSTDTQYF.

This clonotype was recorded a few times. V gene TRBV20-1 combines with J gene TRBJ1-1, with TRBD1 matching over 7 bases. CDR3 size: 12 residues. Germline V CDR1 and CDR2: DFQATT, SNEGSKA (reference sequence). V shed 3 bases, J shed 4 bases, and the junction held 2 bases outside the gene matches. The CDR3 spells CSASPGGTEAFF. The CDR3 DNA is TGCAGTGCTAGCCCAGGGGGCACTGAAGCTTTCTTT.

In this sample, this clonotype turned up a few times. The rearrangement links TRBV20-1 to TRBJ2-7; D gene unclear. The CDR3 is 13 residues long. Germline lookup yields CDR1 DFQATT and CDR2 SNEGSKA (reference sequence). V was clipped by 0 bases and J by 3 bases, with 9 bases between them. CDR3 nucleotide sequence: TGCAGTGCTAGAGATGTAGCAGGCTACGAGCAGTACTTC. This sequence encodes CSARDVAGYEQYF.

This clonotype has more than one count but fewer than ten. J is TRBJ2-7 and V is TRBV27; possible D gene TRBD1, 6 bases. Germline assignment: CDR1 MNHEY and CDR2 SMNVEV (reference sequence). Trimming removed 5 bases at V and 2 bases at J, with 13 bases between. This CDR3 is 14 amino acids long. In DNA form, the CDR3 reads TGTGCCAGCAGTCAGGGGTCCCGACCCTACGAGCAGTACTTC. Its translation is CASSQGSRPYEQYF.

The chain carries TRBV9 and TRBJ2-1, with 10 bases aligning to TRBD2. The end of the DNA aligns better with TRBJ2-5, so the J call may be wrong. Per germline, CDR1 SGDLS and CDR2 YYNGEE. This CDR3 comprises 15 residues. As DNA, the CDR3 is TGTGCCAGCAGCGTAGAACTAGCGGGGATAGAGACCCAGTACTTC. Translation: CASSVELAGIETQYF.

The chain joins TRBV27 to TRBJ2-7, with D perhaps matching TRBD1 or TRBD2 (5 bases each). Germline CDR1 and CDR2: MNHEY and SMNVEV (reference sequence). This CDR3 region has 15 residues. V was trimmed by 7 bases and J by 1 base, leaving 17 bases between them. The CDR3 nucleotides read TGTGCCAGCAAAATCGGGGCTAGCTGGTCCTACGAGCAGTACTTC. It encodes CASKIGASWSYEQYF.

The V gene is TRBV10-3, the J gene TRBJ2-1; D assignment may be TRBD1 or TRBD2 (5 bases each). V gave up 1 base and J gave up 6 bases, with 13 bases separating them. Germline values: CDR1 ENHRY, CDR2 SYGVKD. There are 15 residues in the CDR3. The CDR3 DNA is TGTGCCATCAGTGAGTTAGCAGGGAGTACCAATGAGCAGTTCTTC. This gives the protein CAISELAGSTNEQFF.

The chain uses TRBV6-5 and TRBJ2-1; 7 bases are a match to TRBD2. J was trimmed by 9 bases and V by 4 bases; bases with no gene match: 6. This CDR3 spans 13 amino acids. Germline CDR1 MNHEY, CDR2 SVGAGI. CDR3 sequence (DNA): TGTGCCAGCAGTTTCGGACTAGACCGTGAGCAGTTCTTC. This sequence encodes CASSFGLDREQFF.

This clonotype showed up just a few times. This sequence joins TRBV12-3 or TRBV12-4 and TRBJ2-7, with TRBD1 matching over 8 bases. The CDR3 has 14 residues. After removal of 3 bases from V and 3 bases from J, the junction contained 4 bases not matched to a gene. As DNA, the CDR3 is TGTGCCAGCAGTTTTCTGGACAGGGTCTACGAGCAGTACTTC. This sequence encodes CASSFLDRVYEQYF.

This clonotype has just a few counts. The genes are TRBV29-1 and TRBJ2-7; D gene unclear. Germline V gene sequence: CDR1 SQVTM, CDR2 ANQGSEA. V was trimmed by 4 bases and J by 2 bases, leaving 12 bases between them. The CDR3 consists of 13 residues. The DNA of the CDR3 is TGCAGCGTTGGGGCCGCAAACCCCTACGAGCAGTACTTC. Its protein product is CSVGAANPYEQYF.

The rearrangement uses TRBV12-3 or TRBV12-4 and TRBJ2-7; 8 nucleotides agree with TRBD2. With V trimmed by 4 bases and J by 5 bases, 13 bases remained unmatched. The CDR3 covers 16 residues. In DNA form, the CDR3 reads TGTGCCAGCAGTTCCCATGTAGCGGGACTTAGAAACGAGCAGTACTTC. This gives the protein CASSSHVAGLRNEQYF.

This clonotype was counted at least ten times. This chain uses TRBV10-1 with TRBJ2-7; D is uncertain. The germline V gene has CDR1 WNHNN and CDR2 SYGVQD (reference sequence). This CDR3 is 13 amino acids long. Trimming pared 3 bases from V and 2 bases from J, leaving 8 bases between. CDR3 nucleotides: TGCGCCAGCAGTGAATCTGGGGCCTACGAGCAGTACTTC. Translation: CASSESGAYEQYF.

This clonotype occurred many times. This chain joins TRBV7-8 and TRBJ2-7; 8 nucleotides match TRBD2. CDR3 length equals 17 residues. The V segment lost 2 bases and the J segment 0 bases; nucleotides outside the gene matches: 9. The V gene's germline CDR1 is SGHVS and CDR2 FQNEAQ. The CDR3 sequence: CASSLHRPGGGSYEQYF. The CDR3, as DNA: TGTGCCAGCAGCTTACATCGCCCGGGAGGGGGCTCCTACGAGCAGTACTTC.

The chain links TRBV9 to TRBJ1-1; 9 bases fit TRBD1. CDR1 is SGDLS and CDR2 is YYNGEE in the germline V gene. Losses at the gene ends were 4 bases for V and 3 bases for J; bases not matched to a gene: 13. The CDR3 extends over 17 amino acids. The CDR3 nucleotides read TGTGCCAGCAGCTCCAGACCTGGACAGGGGAAGGACACTGAAGCTTTCTTT. This codes for CASSSRPGQGKDTEAFF.

This clonotype was counted many times. V and J are TRBV10-3 and TRBJ1-2, with D perhaps TRBD1 (6 bases). Germline V gene lookup returns CDR1 ENHRY and CDR2 SYGVKD. The ends were cut back, 6 bases at V and 6 bases at J, with 14 bases in the middle. The length of the CDR3 is 13 residues. The CDR3, as DNA: TGTGCCATCAGCCCCACAGGGATCGATGGCTACACCTTC. The encoded protein is CAISPTGIDGYTF.

This clonotype occurred a few times. The chain recombines TRBV7-9 with TRBJ2-7, with 7 bases lining up with TRBD2. The CDR3 is 15 amino acids. In germline, CDR1 is SEHNR, CDR2 FQNEAQ (reference sequence). V shed 3 bases, J shed 7 bases, and the junction held 12 bases outside the gene matches. The CDR3 here is CASSFWGGGPEEQYF. The CDR3 DNA sequence: TGTGCCAGCAGCTTTTGGGGGGGAGGGCCGGAAGAGCAGTACTTC.

The chain uses TRBV25-1 and TRBJ2-5; tentatively, D is TRBD2 (7 bases). The CDR3 is made up of 15 amino acids. V lost 1 base and J lost 2, with 11 bases in between. Germline assignment: CDR1 MGHDK and CDR2 SYGVNS. The CDR3 DNA reads as TGTGCCAGCAGTGAATGGGGGGGGCCGCAAGAGACCCAGTACTTC. This gives the protein CASSEWGGPQETQYF. The full variable domain, its missing parts supplied by reference TRBV25-1 and TRBJ2-5, is EADIYQTPRYLVIGTGKKITLECSQTMGHDKMYWYQQDPGMELHLIHYSYGVNSTEKGDLSSESTVSRIRTEHFPLTLESARPSHTSQYLCASSEWGGPQETQYFGPGTRLLVL.

The chain joins TRBV6-1 to TRBJ2-6, with 11 bases that match TRBD1. The germline CDR1 and CDR2 sequences are MNHNS and SASEGT. J lost 1 base, V lost 8 bases, and 4 bases had no gene match. The CDR3 loop spans 16 amino acids. CDR3 coding DNA: TGTGCCAGCCGCGGACAGGGGGCTTCTGGGGCCAACGTCCTGACTTTC. It codes for CASRGQGASGANVLTF.

This clonotype showed up just a few times. The chain is built from TRBV7-9 and TRBJ2-7; D gene uncertain. This CDR3 has 12 amino acids. Trimming left V 5 bases short and J 5 bases short, with 10 bases between. Germline values: CDR1 SEHNR, CDR2 FQNEAQ (reference sequence). The chain's CDR3 is CASSQLVNEQYF. Here the CDR3 DNA reads TGTGCCAGCAGCCAACTGGTTAACGAGCAGTACTTC.

This chain joins TRBV7-2 and TRBJ2-1; a possible D gene is TRBD2 (6 bases). Looked up from germline, CDR1 is SGHTA and CDR2 is FQGNSA. This CDR3 has 15 residues. V dropped 5 bases and J dropped 4 bases, with 15 bases sitting between them. In DNA form, the CDR3 reads TGTGCCAGCAGCGGCGCCGGAGGGTCTTACAATGAGCAGTTCTTC. Encoded protein: CASSGAGGSYNEQFF.

CDR3 sequence (DNA): TGTGCCAGCAGTGAACGCCCCGGGAGCTACAATGAGCAGTTCTTC. Residues: CASSERPGSYNEQFF. This chain joins TRBV2 and TRBJ2-1; D is perhaps TRBD2 (6 bases). The germline CDR1 and CDR2 sequences are SNHLY and FYNNEI. Trimming took off 2 bases at V and 3 bases at J, with 11 bases between the two ends. This CDR3 has 15 amino acids.

In this sample, this clonotype turned up many times. V is TRBV24-1 and J is TRBJ2-7, with D perhaps matching TRBD1 (5 bases). V lost 0 bases to trimming and J lost 5 bases, with 16 bases between them. From germline, CDR1 is KGHDR and CDR2 SFDVKD. CDR3 length equals 16 residues. The CDR3, as DNA: TGTGCCACCAGTGATTTGAAGGGGCAAAGAGGACACGAGCAGTACTTC. This codes for CATSDLKGQRGHEQYF.

At least ten counts were recorded for this clonotype. The chain carries TRBV6-5 and TRBJ2-6; D gene uncertain. V was trimmed by 4 bases and J by 0 bases, leaving 13 bases between them. This CDR3 is 17 amino acids long. Germline CDR1 and CDR2: MNHEY and SVGAGI. In DNA, the CDR3 is TGTGCCAGCAGTTCCCCCTTGGCGGTCTCTGGGGCCAACGTCCTGACTTTC. Its protein is CASSSPLAVSGANVLTF.

This clonotype came up a few times. DNA of the CDR3: TGCGCCAGCAGCTGGACAGGGGATGTTTACAATGAGCAGTTCTTC. It encodes CASSWTGDVYNEQFF. J is TRBJ2-1 and V is TRBV5-1; 9 nucleotides match TRBD1. This CDR3 is 15 amino acids long. With V trimmed by 3 bases and J by 4 bases, 5 bases remained unmatched. Looked up from germline, CDR1 is SGHRS and CDR2 is YFSETQ. The whole variable domain, filled in from reference TRBV5-1 and TRBJ2-1, reads KAGVTQTPRYLIKTRGQQVTLSCSPISGHRSVSWYQQTPGQGLQFLFEYFSETQRNKGNFPGRFSGRQFSNSRSEMNVSTLELGDSALYLCASSWTGDVYNEQFFGPGTRLTVL.

This clonotype appeared a few times. This chain joins TRBV6-1 and TRBJ2-1; D not resolved. This CDR3 has 10 residues. Germline CDR1 MNHNS, CDR2 SASEGT. V dropped 9 bases and J dropped 14 bases, with 14 bases sitting between them. The DNA for the CDR3 is TGTGCCAGTGGCCTCCGGGCGGAGTTCTTC. Translating gives CASGLRAEFF.

This clonotype was found a few times. The CDR3 region is CASRGTSGGTHEQFF. Here the CDR3 DNA reads TGTGCCAGCAGGGGGACTAGCGGGGGTACCCATGAGCAGTTCTTC. The chain carries TRBV28 and TRBJ2-1, with 14 bases lining up with TRBD2. Germline assignment: CDR1 MDHEN and CDR2 SYDVKM. J gave up 8 bases and V 6 bases, and 6 bases lay outside the gene matches. This CDR3 is 15 amino acids long.